Described below is a single T cell receptor beta chain sequence and its context. This specimen comes from a study of T cell changes during pregnancy in multiple sclerosis. Profiling relied on immunoSEQ multiplex PCR, and the TCRdb table lists in-frame clones only, not all of them. Of about 50,000 clones in the sample, 90% were seen once. Trimming cost V 2 bases and J 4 bases; bases outside gene matches: 8. Germline values: CDR1 SNHLY, CDR2 FYNNEI. This CDR3 has 16 residues. The sequence came from a female donor in good health, enrolled as a control in a pregnancy study. V is TRBV2 and J is TRBJ2-5; 9 bases line up with TRBD1. Sequencing was performed on peripheral blood, taken after pregnancy. The CDR3 region is CASSESGTGLSETQYF. CDR3 DNA: TGTGCCAGCAGTGAATCTGGGACAGGGCTTTCAGAGACCCAGTACTTC.